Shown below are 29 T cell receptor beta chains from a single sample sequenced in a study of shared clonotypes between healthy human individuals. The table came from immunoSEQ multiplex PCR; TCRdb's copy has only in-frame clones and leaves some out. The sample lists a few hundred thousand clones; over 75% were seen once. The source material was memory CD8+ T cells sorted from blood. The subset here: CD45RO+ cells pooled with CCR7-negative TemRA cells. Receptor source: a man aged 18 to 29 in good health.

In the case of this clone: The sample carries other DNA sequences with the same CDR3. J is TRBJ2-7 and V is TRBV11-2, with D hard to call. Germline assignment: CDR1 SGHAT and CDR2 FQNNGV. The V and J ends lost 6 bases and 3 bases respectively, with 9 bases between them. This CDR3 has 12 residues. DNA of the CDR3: TGTGCCAGCAGTTTTATTGGCTACGAGCAGTACTTC. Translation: CASSFIGYEQYF.

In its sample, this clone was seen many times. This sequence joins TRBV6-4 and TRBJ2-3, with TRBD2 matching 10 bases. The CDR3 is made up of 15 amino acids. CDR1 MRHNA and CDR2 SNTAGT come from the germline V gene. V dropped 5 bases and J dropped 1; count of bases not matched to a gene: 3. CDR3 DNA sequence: TGTGCCAGCAGTATCACTAGCGGGGGCACAGATACGCAGTATTTT. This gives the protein CASSITSGGTDTQYF.

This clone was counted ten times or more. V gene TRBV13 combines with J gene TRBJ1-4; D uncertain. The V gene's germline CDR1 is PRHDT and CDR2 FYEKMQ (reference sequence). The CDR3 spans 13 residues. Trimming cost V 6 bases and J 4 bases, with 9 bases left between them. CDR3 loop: CASRQRGNEKLFF. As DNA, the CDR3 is TGTGCCAGCAGACAACGTGGTAATGAAAAACTGTTTTTT.

The CDR3 nucleotides read TGTGCCAGTAGTGGTTGGGACACATACACTGAAGCTTTCTTT. Its translation is CASSGWDTYTEAFF. This chain uses TRBV19 with TRBJ1-1, with D maybe TRBD1 (6 bases). V was shortened by 5 bases and J by 3 bases, with 13 bases between the two germline ends. CDR3 length equals 14 residues. CDR1 is LNHDA, CDR2 SQIVND, per germline (reference sequence).

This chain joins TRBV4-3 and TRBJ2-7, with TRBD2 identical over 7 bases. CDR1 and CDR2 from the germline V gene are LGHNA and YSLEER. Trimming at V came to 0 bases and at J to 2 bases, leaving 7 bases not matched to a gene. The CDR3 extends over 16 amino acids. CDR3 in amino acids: CASSQEGASGAYEQYF. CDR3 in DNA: TGCGCCAGCAGCCAAGAAGGTGCGAGCGGGGCCTACGAGCAGTACTTC.

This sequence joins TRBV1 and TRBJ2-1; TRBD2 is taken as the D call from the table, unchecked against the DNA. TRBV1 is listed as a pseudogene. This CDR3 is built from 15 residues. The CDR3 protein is CTSSRSGLASNEQFF. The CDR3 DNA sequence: TGCACCAGCAGCCGTTCGGGACTTGCCTCCAATGAGCAGTTCTTC.

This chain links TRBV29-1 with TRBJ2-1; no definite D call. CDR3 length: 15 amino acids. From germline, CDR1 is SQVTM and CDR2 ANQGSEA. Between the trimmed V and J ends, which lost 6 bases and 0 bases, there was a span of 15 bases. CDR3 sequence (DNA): TGCAGCGTCCCGTCGGTCGAGAGCTCCTACAATGAGCAGTTCTTC. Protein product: CSVPSVESSYNEQFF.

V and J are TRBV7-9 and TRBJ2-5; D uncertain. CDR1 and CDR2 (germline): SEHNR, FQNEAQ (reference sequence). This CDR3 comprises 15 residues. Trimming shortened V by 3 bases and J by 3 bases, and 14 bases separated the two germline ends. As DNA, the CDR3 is TGTGCCAGCAGCTTCGGCCTCGAAGGAGAAGAGACCCAGTACTTC. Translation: CASSFGLEGEETQYF.

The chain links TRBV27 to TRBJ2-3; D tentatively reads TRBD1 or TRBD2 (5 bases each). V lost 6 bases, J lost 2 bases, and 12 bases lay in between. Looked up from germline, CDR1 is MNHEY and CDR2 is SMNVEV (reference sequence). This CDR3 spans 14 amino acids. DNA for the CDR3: TGTGCCAGCAGCCGACTGGGGGTCACAGATACGCAGTATTTT. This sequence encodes CASSRLGVTDTQYF.

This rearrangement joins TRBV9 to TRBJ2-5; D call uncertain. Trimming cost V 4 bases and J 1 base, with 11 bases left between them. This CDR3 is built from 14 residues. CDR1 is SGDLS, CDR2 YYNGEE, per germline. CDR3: CASSPMSSQETQYF. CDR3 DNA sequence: TGTGCCAGCAGCCCCATGAGTAGCCAAGAGACCCAGTACTTC.

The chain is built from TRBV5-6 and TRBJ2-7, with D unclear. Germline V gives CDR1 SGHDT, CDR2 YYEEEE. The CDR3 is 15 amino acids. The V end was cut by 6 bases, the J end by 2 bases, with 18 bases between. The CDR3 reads CASTLDPQGPYEQYF. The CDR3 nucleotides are TGTGCCAGCACCCTAGACCCCCAAGGGCCCTACGAGCAGTACTTC.

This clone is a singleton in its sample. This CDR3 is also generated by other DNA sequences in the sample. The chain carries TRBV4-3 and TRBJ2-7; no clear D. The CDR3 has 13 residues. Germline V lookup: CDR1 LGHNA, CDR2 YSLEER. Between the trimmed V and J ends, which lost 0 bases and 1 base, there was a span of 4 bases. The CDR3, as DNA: TGCGCCAGCAGCCAAGACAGATCCTACGAGCAGTACTTC. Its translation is CASSQDRSYEQYF.

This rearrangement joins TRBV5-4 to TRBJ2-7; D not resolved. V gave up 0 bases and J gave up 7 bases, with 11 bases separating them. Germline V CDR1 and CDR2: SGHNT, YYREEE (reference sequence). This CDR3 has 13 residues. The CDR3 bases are TGTGCCAGCAGCTTGGGGAGCTCTAGGGAGCAGTACTTC. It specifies CASSLGSSREQYF.

The CDR3 region has the DNA TGTGGGACGGCGGGGTCGGGAGAGACCCAGTACTTC. It codes for CGTAGSGETQYF. V gene TRBV7-8 combines with J gene TRBJ2-5, with a possible D match to TRBD2 (6 bases). The CDR3 has 12 amino acids. Germline V CDR1 and CDR2: SGHVS, FQNEAQ.

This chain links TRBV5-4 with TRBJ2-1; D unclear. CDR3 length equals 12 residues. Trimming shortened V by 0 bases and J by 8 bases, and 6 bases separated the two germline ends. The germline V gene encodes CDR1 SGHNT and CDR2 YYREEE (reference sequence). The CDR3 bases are TGTGCCAGCAGCTTGGCGGGCTATGAGCAGTTCTTC. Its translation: CASSLAGYEQFF. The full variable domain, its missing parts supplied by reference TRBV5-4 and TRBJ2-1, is ETGVTQSPTHLIKTRGQQVTLRCSSQSGHNTVSWYQQALGQGPQFIFQYYREEENGRGNFPPRFSGLQFPNYSSELNVNALELDDSALYLCASSLAGYEQFFGPGTRLTVL.

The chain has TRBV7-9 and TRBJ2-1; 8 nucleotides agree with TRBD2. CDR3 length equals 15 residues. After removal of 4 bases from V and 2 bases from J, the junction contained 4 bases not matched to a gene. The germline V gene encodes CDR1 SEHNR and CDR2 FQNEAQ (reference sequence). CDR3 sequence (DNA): TGTGCCAGCAGCTATAATAGCGGGACCTACAATGAGCAGTTCTTC. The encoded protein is CASSYNSGTYNEQFF.

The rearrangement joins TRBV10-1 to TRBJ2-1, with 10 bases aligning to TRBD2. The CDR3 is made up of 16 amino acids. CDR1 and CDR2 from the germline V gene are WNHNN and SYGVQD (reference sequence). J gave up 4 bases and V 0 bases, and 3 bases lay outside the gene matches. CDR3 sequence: CASSESGLAEYNEQFF. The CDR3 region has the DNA TGCGCCAGCAGTGAGTCTGGACTAGCGGAGTACAATGAGCAGTTCTTC.

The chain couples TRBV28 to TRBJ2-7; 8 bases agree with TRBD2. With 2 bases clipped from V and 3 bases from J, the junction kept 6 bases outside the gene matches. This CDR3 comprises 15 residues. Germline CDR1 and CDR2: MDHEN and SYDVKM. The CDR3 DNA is TGTGCCAGCAGTTTAGAGCGGGGGCCTTTCTACGAGCAGTACTTC. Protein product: CASSLERGPFYEQYF.

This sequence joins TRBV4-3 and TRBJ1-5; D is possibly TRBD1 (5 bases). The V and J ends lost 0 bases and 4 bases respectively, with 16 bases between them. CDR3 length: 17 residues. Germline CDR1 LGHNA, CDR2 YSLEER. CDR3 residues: CASSQDWGFEENQPQHF. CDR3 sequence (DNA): TGCGCCAGCAGCCAAGATTGGGGGTTTGAGGAGAATCAGCCCCAGCATTTT.

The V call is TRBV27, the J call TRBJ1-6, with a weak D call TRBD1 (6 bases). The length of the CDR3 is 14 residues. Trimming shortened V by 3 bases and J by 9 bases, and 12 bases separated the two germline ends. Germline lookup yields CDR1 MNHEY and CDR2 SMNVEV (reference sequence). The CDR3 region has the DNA TGTGCCAGCAGTTTCCTAAGGGGGACTTCACCCCTCCACTTT. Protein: CASSFLRGTSPLHF.

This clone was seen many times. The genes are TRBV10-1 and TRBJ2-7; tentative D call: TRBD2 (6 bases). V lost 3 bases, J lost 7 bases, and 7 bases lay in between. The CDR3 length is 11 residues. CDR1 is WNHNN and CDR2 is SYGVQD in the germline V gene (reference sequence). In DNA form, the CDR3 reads TGCGCCAGCAGTGATGCGGGGGAGCAGTACTTC. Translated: CASSDAGEQYF.

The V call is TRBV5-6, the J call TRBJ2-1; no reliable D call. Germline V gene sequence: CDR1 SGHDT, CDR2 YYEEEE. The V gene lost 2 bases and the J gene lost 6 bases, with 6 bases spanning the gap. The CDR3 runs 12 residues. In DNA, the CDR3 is TGTGCCAGCAGCTTTTACCGCAATGAGCAGTTCTTC. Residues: CASSFYRNEQFF.

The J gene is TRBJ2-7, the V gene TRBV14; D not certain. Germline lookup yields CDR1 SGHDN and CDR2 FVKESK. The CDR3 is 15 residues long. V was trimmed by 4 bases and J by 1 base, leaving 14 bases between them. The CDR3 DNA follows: TGTGCCAGCAGCCCGGAGCAGGAAGGTTCCTACGAGCAGTACTTC. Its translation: CASSPEQEGSYEQYF.

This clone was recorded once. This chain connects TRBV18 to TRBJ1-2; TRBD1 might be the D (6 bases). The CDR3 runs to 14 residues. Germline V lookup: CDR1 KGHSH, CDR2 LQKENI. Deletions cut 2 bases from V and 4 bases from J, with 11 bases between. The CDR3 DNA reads TGTGCCAGCTCACCATTGGGGGCGGGCTATGGCTACACCTTC. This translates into CASSPLGAGYGYTF. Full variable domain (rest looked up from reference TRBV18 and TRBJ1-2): NAGVMQNPRHLVRRRGQEARLRCSPMKGHSHVYWYRQLPEEGLKFMVYLQKENIIDESGMPKERFSAEFPKEGPSILRIQQVVRGDSAAYFCASSPLGAGYGYTFGSGTRLTVV.

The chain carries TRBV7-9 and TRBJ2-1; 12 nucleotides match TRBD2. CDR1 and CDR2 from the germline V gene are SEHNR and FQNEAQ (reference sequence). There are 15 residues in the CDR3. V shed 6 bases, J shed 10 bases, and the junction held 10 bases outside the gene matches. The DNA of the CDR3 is TGTGCCAGCAGTCTGACTAGCGGGAGATCCGAGGAGCAGTTCTTC. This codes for CASSLTSGRSEEQFF.

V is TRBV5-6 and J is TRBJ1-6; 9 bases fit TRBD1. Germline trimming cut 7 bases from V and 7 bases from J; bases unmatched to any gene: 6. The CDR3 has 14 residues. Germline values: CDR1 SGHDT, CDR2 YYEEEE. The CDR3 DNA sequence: TGTGCCAGCGCGTCCGGGACAGGGAATTCACCCCTCCACTTT. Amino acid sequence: CASASGTGNSPLHF.

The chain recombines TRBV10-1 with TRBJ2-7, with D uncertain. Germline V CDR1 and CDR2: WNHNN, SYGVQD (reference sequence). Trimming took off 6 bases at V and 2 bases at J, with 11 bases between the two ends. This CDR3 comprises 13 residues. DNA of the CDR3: TGCGCCAGCAGCCCTGGGCCCGCCTACGAGCAGTACTTC. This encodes CASSPGPAYEQYF.

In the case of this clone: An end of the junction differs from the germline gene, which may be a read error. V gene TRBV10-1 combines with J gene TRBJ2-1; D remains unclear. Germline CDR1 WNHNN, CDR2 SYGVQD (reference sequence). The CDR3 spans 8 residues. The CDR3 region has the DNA TGCGCCAGCAATGAGCAGTTCTTC. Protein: CASNEQFF.

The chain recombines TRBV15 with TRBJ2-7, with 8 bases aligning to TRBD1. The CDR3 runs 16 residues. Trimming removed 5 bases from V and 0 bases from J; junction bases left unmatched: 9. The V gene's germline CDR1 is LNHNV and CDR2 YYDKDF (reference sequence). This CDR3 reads CATSVGDRGYSYEQYF. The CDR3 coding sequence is TGTGCCACCAGCGTCGGAGACAGGGGATACTCCTACGAGCAGTACTTC. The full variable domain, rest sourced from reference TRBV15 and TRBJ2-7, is DAMVIQNPRYQVTQFGKPVTLSCSQTLNHNVMYWYQQKSSQAPKLLFHYYDKDFNNEADTPDNFQSRRPNTSFCFLDIRSPGLGDTAMYLCATSVGDRGYSYEQYFGPGTRLTVT.